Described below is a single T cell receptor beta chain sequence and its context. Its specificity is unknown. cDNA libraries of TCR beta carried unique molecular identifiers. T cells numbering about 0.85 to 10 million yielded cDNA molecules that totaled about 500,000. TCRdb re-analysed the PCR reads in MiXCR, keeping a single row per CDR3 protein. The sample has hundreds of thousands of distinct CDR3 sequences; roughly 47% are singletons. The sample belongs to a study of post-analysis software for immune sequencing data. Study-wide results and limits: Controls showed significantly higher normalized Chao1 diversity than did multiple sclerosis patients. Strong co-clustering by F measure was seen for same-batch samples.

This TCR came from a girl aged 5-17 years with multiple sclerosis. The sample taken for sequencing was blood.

As DNA, the CDR3 is TGCAGTGCTAGAGACCCAACGGCCTACGAGCAGTACTTC. This encodes CSARDPTAYEQYF. The rearrangement uses TRBV20-1 and TRBJ2-7; no reliable D call. The CDR3 is made up of 13 amino acids. Per the germline V gene, CDR1 is DFQATT and CDR2 is SNEGSKA (reference sequence). V was trimmed by 0 bases and J by 2 bases, leaving 8 bases between them.